These T cell receptor beta chains were read from a single sample in a study of T cell changes during pregnancy in multiple sclerosis. Method: immunoSEQ multiplex PCR; TCRdb's copy keeps in-frame clones and lacks some. The sample has some 93,000 clones; around 91% are singletons. The material was peripheral blood, obtained after pregnancy. The source of these receptors is a female donor in good health, enrolled as a control in a pregnancy study. Both conserved end residues are part of each CDR3. D genes are given only for firm matches. Some rows have no size entry. The others give once, few or many, or a class for an expanded clone.

cdr3_aa cdr3_nt v_call clone_size j_call d_call
CASSGTQTGANVLTF TGTGCCAGTAGTGGGACACAGACTGGGGCCAACGTCCTGACTTTC TRBV19 NA TRBJ2-6 NA
CASSLEEAHSGNTIYF TGTGCCAGCAGCTTAGAAGAAGCCCACTCTGGAAACACCATATATTTT TRBV7-6 NA TRBJ1-3 NA
CSIRQGMNTEAFF TGCAGCATCCGACAGGGTATGAACACTGAAGCTTTCTTT TRBV29-1 NA TRBJ1-1 TRBD1
CASSLSPLNTEAFF TGTGCCAGCAGCTTATCCCCCTTGAACACTGAAGCTTTCTTT TRBV11-1 NA TRBJ1-1 NA
CASSPPHIGQGQGYTF TGTGCCAGCTCACCACCGCACATAGGGCAGGGGCAAGGCTACACCTTC TRBV18 NA TRBJ1-2 NA
CASSLEGGASGNTIYF TGTGCCAGCAGCTTAGAAGGGGGGGCCTCTGGAAACACCATATATTTT TRBV7-3 NA TRBJ1-3 NA
CASSLLDGRGEQFF TGTGCCAGCAGCTTATTGGACGGGCGGGGTGAGCAGTTCTTC TRBV7-2 NA TRBJ2-1 NA
CASSPTGYMNTEAFF TGTGCCAGCTCACCCACAGGGTACATGAACACTGAAGCTTTCTTT TRBV18 medium-sized TRBJ1-1 NA
CAISLLAGSSYEQYF TGTGCCATCAGCCTACTAGCGGGGAGCTCCTACGAGCAGTACTTC TRBV10-3 once TRBJ2-7 TRBD2
CAWSTWSAETQYF TGTGCCTGGAGTACGTGGAGCGCTGAGACCCAGTACTTC TRBV30 NA TRBJ2-5 NA
CASSLNPTGGPGNTIYF TGCGCCAGCAGCCTGAACCCCACAGGGGGGCCTGGAAACACCATATATTTT TRBV4-1 NA TRBJ1-3 TRBD1
CASSRGQGDNYTF TGTGCCAGCAGCCGAGGACAGGGCGATAACTACACCTTC TRBV11-2 NA TRBJ1-2 TRBD1
CASSPVENYGYTF TGTGCCAGCTCACCCGTCGAGAACTATGGCTACACCTTC TRBV18 few TRBJ1-2 NA
CASSQGQKNLYGYTF TGTGCCAGCAGCCAAGGTCAGAAGAACCTCTATGGCTACACCTTC TRBV14 NA TRBJ1-2 NA
CASSLVAGFSNQPQHF TGTGCCAGCAGCCTGGTCGCGGGGTTCAGCAATCAGCCCCAGCATTTT TRBV7-2 NA TRBJ1-5 NA
CASRQGSGANVLTF TGTGCCAGTAGACAGGGGTCCGGGGCCAACGTCCTGACTTTC TRBV19 once TRBJ2-6 TRBD1
CASSRRGSLREQYF TGTGCCAGCAGCCGGCGGGGGTCGTTGCGCGAGCAGTACTTC TRBV7-8 NA TRBJ2-7 TRBD2
CASTTRGDSDIQYF TGTGCCAGTACCACCAGGGGGGATAGTGACATTCAGTACTTC TRBV19 NA TRBJ2-4 NA
CASSPLGLAGDEQFF TGTGCCAGCAGCCCCCTGGGACTAGCTGGAGATGAGCAGTTCTTC TRBV7-9 NA TRBJ2-1 TRBD2
CASSGTPGGSPLHF TGTGCCAGCAGCGGGACCCCGGGGGGTTCACCCCTCCACTTT TRBV9 NA TRBJ1-6 NA
CASSLPVTTEAFF TGTGCCAGCAGTTTACCAGTAACGACTGAAGCTTTCTTT TRBV28 NA TRBJ1-1 NA
CASSYRQGMNTEAFF TGTGCCAGTAGTTACCGACAGGGGATGAACACTGAAGCTTTCTTT TRBV19 NA TRBJ1-1 TRBD1
CASSLGRGTDGPPDTQYF TGTGCCAGCAGCTTAGGGAGGGGGACAGATGGTCCCCCAGATACGCAGTATTTT TRBV13 NA TRBJ2-3 TRBD1
CASSPQTGAGGYTF TGTGCCAGCAGCCCTCAGACAGGGGCAGGTGGCTACACCTTC TRBV7-2 NA TRBJ1-2 TRBD1
CASSPSGPSGQSKSYEQYF TGTGCCAGCTCACCCTCGGGCCCGTCTGGACAGTCAAAATCCTACGAGCAGTACTTC TRBV18 NA TRBJ2-7 NA
CASREQGGYGYTF TGTGCCAGCAGAGAACAGGGGGGCTATGGCTACACCTTC TRBV7-2 NA TRBJ1-2 TRBD1
CATIRTTGYEQYF TGTGCCACCATACGAACTACAGGGTACGAGCAGTACTTC TRBV28 NA TRBJ2-7 NA
CASSQTSGGRDGELFF TGTGCCAGCAGTCAGACTAGCGGGGGGCGGGACGGGGAGCTGTTTTTT TRBV7-8 once TRBJ2-2 TRBD2
CASSYSGGPYNEQFF TGTGCCAGCAGCTATAGCGGGGGCCCGTACAATGAGCAGTTCTTC TRBV27 NA TRBJ2-1 TRBD2